These 5 T cell receptor beta chains were sequenced from one sample in a study of blood T cell repertoires in COVID-19. TCRdb's copy holds only in-frame clones and misses some; the assay was immunoSEQ multiplex PCR. Of roughly 230,000 clones in the sample, around 81% were seen once. The specimen sequenced was PBMCs or T cells enriched from blood (not recorded which). The receptor set was obtained from a man aged 50-60 years who had recovered from COVID-19.

This chain uses TRBV29-1 with TRBJ2-7; a weak D match, TRBD1 (6 bases). The CDR3 length is 11 residues. Trimming took off 4 bases at V and 4 bases at J, with 8 bases between the two ends. Germline V gene sequence: CDR1 SQVTM, CDR2 ANQGSEA. CDR3 DNA: TGCAGCGTTGGGACAGCATACGAGCAGTACTTC. Encoded protein: CSVGTAYEQYF.

This clone was picked up one time. This chain links TRBV5-1 with TRBJ2-7, with 8 bases lining up with TRBD2. Unmatched junction bases numbered 12, after V lost 3 bases and J lost 4 bases. Germline-derived CDR1 and CDR2 are SGHRS and YFSETQ. The CDR3 is 16 residues long. The CDR3 nucleotides read TGCGCCAGCAGCTCCTCCGTCGGGAGGGCTGGGTACGAGCAGTACTTC. This translates into CASSSSVGRAGYEQYF.

The J gene is TRBJ1-2, the V gene TRBV7-9; D might be TRBD1 (6 bases). The CDR3 totals 15 residues. The germline CDR1 and CDR2 sequences are SEHNR and FQNEAQ (reference sequence). The V and J ends lost 4 bases and 6 bases respectively, with 18 bases between them. This CDR3 reads CASSSTGTMVDGYTF. The CDR3 DNA reads as TGTGCCAGCAGCTCCACCGGGACAATGGTTGATGGCTACACCTTC.

This chain connects TRBV9 to TRBJ2-4; a possible D gene is TRBD1 (6 bases). The CDR3 has 14 amino acids. The germline V gene encodes CDR1 SGDLS and CDR2 YYNGEE. Between the trimmed V and J ends, which lost 2 bases and 5 bases, there was a span of 11 bases. The CDR3 sequence is CASSVRGVENIQYF. CDR3 sequence (DNA): TGTGCCAGCAGCGTCAGGGGCGTTGAAAACATTCAGTACTTC.

V usage is TRBV7-9 and J usage is TRBJ1-2; D may be TRBD1 (6 bases). The CDR3 runs to 16 residues. V shed 5 bases and J shed 5 bases, with 21 bases lying between them. Looked up from germline, CDR1 is SEHNR and CDR2 is FQNEAQ (reference sequence). The chain's CDR3 is CASSHARGGKMYGYTF. DNA of the CDR3: TGTGCCAGCAGCCACGCGAGGGGGGGCAAGATGTATGGCTACACCTTC.